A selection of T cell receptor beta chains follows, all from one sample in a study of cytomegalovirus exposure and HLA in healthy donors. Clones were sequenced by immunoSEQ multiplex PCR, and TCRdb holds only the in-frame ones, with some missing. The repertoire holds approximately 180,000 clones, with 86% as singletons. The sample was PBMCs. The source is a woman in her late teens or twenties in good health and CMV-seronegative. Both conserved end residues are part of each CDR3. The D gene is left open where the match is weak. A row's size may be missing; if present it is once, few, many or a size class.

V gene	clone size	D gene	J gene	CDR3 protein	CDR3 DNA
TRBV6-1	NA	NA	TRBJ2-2	CASSDNRDRELFF	TGTGCCAGCAGTGACAACAGGGACAGGGAGCTGTTTTTT
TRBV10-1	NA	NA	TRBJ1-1	CASRGGGTEAFF	TGCGCCAGCAGAGGAGGAGGGACTGAAGCTTTCTTT
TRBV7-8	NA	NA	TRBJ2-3	CASSLARGRAGDTQYF	TGTGCCAGCAGCTTAGCGCGGGGGCGCGCTGGAGATACGCAGTATTTT
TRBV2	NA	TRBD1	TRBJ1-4	CASSEAPQGAKVF	TGTGCCAGCAGTGAAGCGCCTCAGGGGGCGAAGGTTTTT
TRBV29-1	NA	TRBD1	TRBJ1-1	CSVDNRGPGEAFF	TGCAGCGTTGACAACAGGGGGCCGGGTGAAGCTTTCTTT
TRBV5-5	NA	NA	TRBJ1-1	CASSQGWVTVNTEAFF	TGTGCCAGCAGCCAGGGATGGGTGACAGTGAACACTGAAGCTTTCTTT
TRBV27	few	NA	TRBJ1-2	CASSPREGVGYTF	TGTGCCAGCAGTCCAAGGGAAGGGGTTGGCTACACCTTC
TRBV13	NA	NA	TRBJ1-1	CASSLAGITEAFF	TGTGCCAGCAGCTTAGCGGGGATCACTGAAGCTTTCTTT
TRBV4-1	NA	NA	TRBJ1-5	CASSAQNSNQPQHF	TGCGCCAGCAGCGCACAGAATAGCAATCAGCCCCAGCATTTT
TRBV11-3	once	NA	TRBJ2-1	CASSPYTGNEQFF	TGTGCCAGCAGCCCCTACACAGGGAATGAGCAGTTCTTC
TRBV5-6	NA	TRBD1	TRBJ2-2	CASSLVGQDTGELFF	TGTGCCAGCAGCTTGGTGGGACAGGACACCGGGGAGCTGTTTTTT
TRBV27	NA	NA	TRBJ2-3	CASSLLASVTDTQYF	TGTGCCAGCAGTTTACTAGCGTCGGTCACAGATACGCAGTATTTT
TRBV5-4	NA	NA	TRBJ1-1	CATLDGAGNTEAFF	TGTGCCACCTTGGATGGGGCAGGAAACACTGAAGCTTTCTTT
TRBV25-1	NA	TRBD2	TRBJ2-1	CASSEGGGWNYNEQFF	TGTGCCAGCAGTGAAGGGGGAGGGTGGAACTACAATGAGCAGTTCTTC